This T cell receptor (beta chain) comes out of a study of blood T cell repertoires in COVID-19 (TCRdb year 2020). At the level of the whole study: Samples from collaborators originated in the United States, Italy and Spain and spanned both the acute and convalescent phases of COVID-19. Sample metadata almost always included a de-identified subject ID, COVID-19 status, age in years and sex. The prospective study material was composed of cDNA or gDNA derived from T cells, B-cell-depleted T cells, or PBMCs. Samples came from the ongoing ImmuneRACE study (first 160 participants) plus 1,254 subjects from 6 global collaborators. A freely available public database, intended as a resource for researchers studying the immune response to SARS-CoV-2, is where the repertoires were released. The dataset comprised deeply sampled blood TCRbeta repertoires from subjects exposed to, actively infected with, or recovered from COVID-19. Where HLA class I and class II types were available, the types were taken from metadata supplied by the sample provider, not from assay-based typing. General conclusions and limits of the study: How much clinical and demographic metadata was included differed by source and by participant, and the metadata was provided uncurated.

TCRbeta CDR3 regions were amplified from genomic DNA by means of the immunoSEQ Assay, a bias-controlled multiplex PCR. The published analysis was carried out like this. The number of nucleated cells in each sample was estimated by amplification of reference gene primers within the assay. To quantify the absolute abundance of each unique TCRbeta CDR3 rearrangement, sequence reads were collapsed and filtered. For each sample, productive Simpson clonality was calculated by taking the square root of Simpson's diversity index across productive rearrangements. The table comes from immuneACCESS by way of TCRdb, which keeps in-frame sequences with V and J called. Part of the clones is missing from these tables; in studies checked, under half for an unresolved V gene and the rest for unknown reasons. From that table come the V and J calls and clone size; the DNA was used to work out D and trimming. The sample table shows 95,000 to 110,000 clones, and over 70% are seen once. Roughly 15% of the sample goes to the ten largest clones.

Collaborating institutions collected whole blood in K2EDTA tubes following their own protocols. Collaborator samples were shipped for TCRbeta analysis as frozen whole blood, isolated PBMCs, or DNA extracted from either sample type. In regard to this clone: The antigen this receptor binds is unknown. No base quality information exists; no much larger clone differs at one position.

The sequence was collected from a man aged 50-59 years with acute or convalescent COVID-19. The sequenced sample consisted of peripheral blood.

In nucleotides, the sequence is TGTGCCTGGAGAAGCGGTGTTAACACTGAAGCTTTCTTT. Translated, it reads CAWRSGVNTEAFF. The rearrangement joined TRBV30 to TRBJ1-1, with no confidently assigned D gene. V is cut by 3 bases and J by 2 bases, and the space between the germline ends is 10 bases. The CDR3 starts with the cysteine, ends with the phenylalanine, and has 13 residues. CDR3 DNA only is kept here, 39 bases in frame from base 1. Taken from the germline V gene (reference sequence), the CDR1 and CDR2 loops are GTSNPN and SVGIG.